These T cell receptor beta chains were read from a single sample in a study of T cells expressing NK-cell markers. TCRdb reprocessed the 5' RACE reads, with one entry per CDR3 protein and no DNA. This repertoire includes 350,000 to 450,000 distinct CDR3 sequences. The source material was blood T cells: a sorted CD56 or NKG2C T cell subset, CD4+ or CD8+ T cells, or bulk PBMC T cells (not recorded which). Receptors originate from a man aged 18-75 years in good health. CDR3s include the opening cysteine and the closing phenylalanine or tryptophan.

CASKRDRGSPNTEAFF TRBJ1-1 TRBV2 16
CSVEQEGGGYTF TRBJ1-2 TRBV29-1 12
CATAESDLGNQPQHF TRBJ1-5 TRBV27 15
CASSLSRQGSYNEQFF TRBJ2-1 TRBV5-6 16
CASSFAGPNQPQHF TRBJ1-5 TRBV19 14
CASSEGGQGRAYGYTF TRBJ1-2 TRBV25-1 16
CASSLVLAGPQETQYF TRBJ2-5 TRBV5-6 16
CASKPQGMGNQPQHF TRBJ1-5 TRBV2 15
CASSYTNAGDQYGYTF TRBJ1-2 TRBV11-2 16
CTSSHRRRGQGTDTQYF TRBJ2-3 TRBV1 17
CASSLYRGQGGAFF TRBJ1-1 TRBV12-3/TRBV12-4 14
CASSYHLQGVPTYEQYF TRBJ2-7 TRBV6-2/TRBV6-3 17
CASSSPIGQGYGYTF TRBJ1-2 TRBV7-9 15
CASSLARTTRVDEQYF TRBJ2-7 TRBV5-4 16
CSARGSGVADTQYF TRBJ2-3 TRBV20-1 14
CASSGPNSPSGANVLTF TRBJ2-6 TRBV6-1 17
CASSGTGARGTQYF TRBJ2-5 TRBV9 14
CASSLRPRDRVFQTEAFF TRBJ1-1 TRBV5-1 18
CASSSDRFADTQYF TRBJ2-3 TRBV7-3 14
CASSVETGAGYGYTF TRBJ1-2 TRBV18 15
CASSSRQGGYNEQFF TRBJ2-1 TRBV5-5 15
CASSYPDGPVNYGYTF TRBJ1-2 TRBV5-5 16
CASSLATGMNYGYTF TRBJ1-2 TRBV7-2 15
CASSQDWGQFYNEQFF TRBJ2-1 TRBV14 16
CSASTDRGYNQPQHF TRBJ1-5 TRBV20-1 15
CASSSRGSYSGNTIYF TRBJ1-3 TRBV12-3/TRBV12-4 16
CASSQSGAGTDTQYF TRBJ2-3 TRBV3-1 15
CASSLNIANNEQFF TRBJ2-1 TRBV11-1 14